Below, 16 T cell receptor beta chains from the same sample are listed, as sequenced in a study of radiotherapy plus CTLA-4 blockade in lung cancer. Assay: immunoSEQ multiplex PCR; the TCRdb copy retains only in-frame clones and omits some. The sample lists tens of thousands of clones, roughly 81% occurring once. This sample comprised peripheral blood, obtained from a patient treated with radiotherapy plus ipilimumab. Receptors were obtained from a human donor with non-small cell lung cancer whose response to radiotherapy plus ipilimumab could not be evaluated.

V is TRBV6-5 and J is TRBJ1-1, with D tentatively TRBD1 (6 bases). The CDR3 loop spans 15 amino acids. V lost 7 bases and J lost 3, with 18 bases in between. Germline V gene lookup returns CDR1 MNHEY and CDR2 SVGAGI. Here the CDR3 reads CASTRGADGYTEAFF. CDR3 DNA sequence: TGTGCCAGCACGCGGGGGGCGGATGGTTACACTGAAGCTTTCTTT.

This sequence joins TRBV6-5 and TRBJ1-2; 11 bases are shared with TRBD1. The CDR3 contains 14 residues. Per germline, CDR1 MNHEY and CDR2 SVGAGI. With 8 bases clipped from V and 3 bases from J, the junction kept 5 bases outside the gene matches. The CDR3 loop reads CASRTGGIHYGYTF. The CDR3 DNA is TGTGCCAGCCGGACAGGGGGCATCCACTATGGCTACACCTTC.

CDR3 loop: CSVEGSDEQFF. CDR3 nucleotide sequence: TGCAGCGTTGAAGGGAGCGATGAGCAGTTCTTC. The chain recombines TRBV29-1 with TRBJ2-1; D gene uncertain. There are 11 residues in the CDR3. V shed 1 base and J shed 8 bases, with 6 bases lying between them. The germline V gene has CDR1 SQVTM and CDR2 ANQGSEA.

The chain is built from TRBV5-1 and TRBJ1-1; the match to TRBD1 covers 7 bases. V shed 4 bases and J 0 bases; nucleotides not matched to a gene: 6. The germline V gene has CDR1 SGHRS and CDR2 YFSETQ. The CDR3 contains 15 residues. The CDR3 loop is CASSAGTAVNTEAFF. CDR3 in DNA: TGCGCCAGCAGCGCAGGGACAGCGGTGAACACTGAAGCTTTCTTT.

The chain has TRBV5-1 and TRBJ2-2, with 7 bases fitting TRBD1. The CDR3 has 15 residues. Trimming removed 3 bases from V and 3 bases from J; junction bases left unmatched: 5. The germline V gene encodes CDR1 SGHRS and CDR2 YFSETQ. In nucleotides, the CDR3 is TGCGCCAGCAGCTGGGACAGACCCTACACCGGGGAGCTGTTTTTT. Protein product: CASSWDRPYTGELFF.

This chain connects TRBV28 to TRBJ1-2; perhaps TRBD1 as D (5 bases). Germline values: CDR1 MDHEN, CDR2 SYDVKM. CDR3 length: 15 amino acids. Between the trimmed V and J ends, which lost 6 bases and 3 bases, there was a span of 17 bases. The CDR3 here is CASRPRRGPYYGYTF. The CDR3 DNA reads as TGTGCCAGCAGGCCCCGGCGGGGCCCCTACTATGGCTACACCTTC.

The CDR3 bases are TGTGCCAGCAGCGGTTCAGGGGGCATTAATCAGCCCCAGCATTTT. Amino acid sequence: CASSGSGGINQPQHF. The genes are TRBV9 and TRBJ1-5, with TRBD1 matching 8 bases. In germline, CDR1 is SGDLS, CDR2 YYNGEE. This CDR3 has 15 amino acids. The junction had 6 bases not matched to a gene; V was cut back by 3 bases and J by 4 bases.

The J gene is TRBJ2-1, the V gene TRBV4-3, with 15 nucleotides matching TRBD2. With 3 bases clipped from V and 7 bases from J, the junction kept 13 bases outside the gene matches. This CDR3 is built from 19 residues. CDR1 LGHNA and CDR2 YSLEER come from the germline V gene. CDR3 amino acids: CASSHGLAGGPGSRNEQFF. In DNA, the CDR3 is TGCGCCAGCAGCCACGGACTAGCGGGAGGGCCTGGAAGCCGTAATGAGCAGTTCTTC.

The chain is built from TRBV21-1 and TRBJ1-2; TRBD1, as called in the table, went unchecked against the DNA. TRBV21-1 is shown as a pseudogene. The CDR3 sequence is 19 residues long. The CDR3 sequence: CASSKREGGQGRKNYGYTF. For the CDR3, the DNA is TGTGCCAGCAGCAAACGAGAGGGAGGACAGGGGCGAAAGAACTATGGCTACACCTTC.

The chain uses TRBV9 and TRBJ2-3; 7 bases are a match to TRBD2. Germline CDR1 reads SGDLS; CDR2 reads YYNGEE. The ends lost 0 bases at V and 1 base at J; junction bases unmatched: 2. The CDR3 covers 15 residues. The CDR3 loop is CASSVALAGTDTQYF. The CDR3 coding sequence is TGTGCCAGCAGCGTAGCTCTAGCGGGCACAGATACGCAGTATTTT.

V is TRBV5-4 and J is TRBJ2-6, with D possibly being TRBD2 (6 bases). Germline CDR1 is SGHNT and CDR2 is YYREEE (reference sequence). This CDR3 is 15 amino acids long. Trimming cost V 6 bases and J 4 bases, with 14 bases left between them. The CDR3 DNA reads as TGTGCCAGCAATCGGCTAGCGTACGGGGCCAACGTCCTGACTTTC. This sequence encodes CASNRLAYGANVLTF. Using reference TRBV5-4 and TRBJ2-6 for the parts outside the CDR3, the full variable domain is ETGVTQSPTHLIKTRGQQVTLRCSSQSGHNTVSWYQQALGQGPQFIFQYYREEENGRGNFPPRFSGLQFPNYSSELNVNALELDDSALYLCASNRLAYGANVLTFGAGSRLTVL.

This clone has only one observation. This chain connects TRBV4-2 to TRBJ2-1; 10 nucleotides agree with TRBD2. CDR3 length: 17 residues. Germline CDR1 LGHNA, CDR2 YNFKEQ. J lost 8 bases, V lost 3 bases, and 13 bases had no gene match. The CDR3 DNA reads TGTGCCAGCAGCCAGGGGAGGGCTAGCGGGGGTAAGGATGAGCAGTTCTTC. It encodes CASSQGRASGGKDEQFF.

The chain employs TRBV5-4 and TRBJ2-2; D gene uncertain. There are 13 residues in the CDR3. V shed 1 base and J shed 6 bases, with 7 bases lying between them. Germline V CDR1 and CDR2: SGHNT, YYREEE (reference sequence). The CDR3 nucleotides read TGTGCCAGCAGCTTGATCAGTGCCGGGGAGCTGTTTTTT. The encoded protein is CASSLISAGELFF.

The V gene is TRBV11-3, the J gene TRBJ2-3; possible D gene TRBD2, 5 bases. Germline CDR1 is SGHNT and CDR2 is YENEEA. The CDR3 spans 14 residues. Deletions cut 5 bases from V and 2 bases from J, with 11 bases between. The CDR3: CASSLTTNTDTQYF. In DNA form, the CDR3 reads TGTGCCAGCAGCCTGACTACAAACACAGATACGCAGTATTTT.

The chain carries TRBV6-6 and TRBJ1-4; a weak D match, TRBD1 (5 bases). Germline CDR1 is MNHNY and CDR2 is SVGAGI (reference sequence). V lost 6 bases, J lost 7 bases, and 21 bases lay in between. The CDR3 length is 16 residues. The CDR3 sequence is CASSRRLLGGTEKLFF. In nucleotides, the CDR3 is TGTGCCAGCAGCCGACGTTTGTTGGGGGGGACTGAAAAACTGTTTTTT.

The CDR3 DNA is TGTGCCAGCAGCTTTAAAGGGCCCGAGGGCGAGCAGTACTTC. It specifies CASSFKGPEGEQYF. The genes are TRBV5-4 and TRBJ2-7; D perhaps matches TRBD2 (5 bases). Per the germline V gene, CDR1 is SGHNT and CDR2 is YYREEE (reference sequence). V was shortened by 2 bases and J by 6 bases, with 15 bases between the two germline ends. This CDR3 has 14 amino acids. Combining the CDR3 with reference TRBV5-4 and TRBJ2-7 gives the whole variable domain ETGVTQSPTHLIKTRGQQVTLRCSSQSGHNTVSWYQQALGQGPQFIFQYYREEENGRGNFPPRFSGLQFPNYSSELNVNALELDDSALYLCASSFKGPEGEQYFGPGTRLTVT.